This TCR beta chain was documented in a study of identical twins. Study results and limitations: Memory repertoires lacked the insertion deficit that abundant cord blood beta clonotypes showed.

MiXCR was run by TCRdb on the 5' RACE reads, yielding one entry per CDR3 protein. The sample shows hundreds of thousands of distinct CDR3 sequences, 21% of them seen only once. This clonotype has just a few counts. Its antigen remains unknown. This sample was also put to use in a study of T cells expressing NK-cell markers. According to that study: It was from sorted CD3+CD56+NKG2C+, CD3+CD56+NKG2C- and CD3+CD56-NKG2C+ T cells that TCR beta repertoires came. The CD3+CD56-NKG2C+ fraction was also led by these clonotypes in a few donors. Unclear, still, was the HCMV specificity of the expanded NKG2C+ T cell clones.

The TCR originated in a young woman in good health. Sequenced input: PBMCs.

CDR3 bases: TGTGCCAGCAGTGAAAGGGTGACTAATGAAAAACTGTTTTTT. This codes for CASSERVTNEKLFF. The rearrangement links TRBV6-1 to TRBJ1-4; D remains ambiguous. Germline CDR1 reads MNHNS; CDR2 reads SASEGT. This CDR3 spans 14 amino acids. V shed 2 bases and J shed 2 bases, with 6 bases lying between them.